Each of the 14 T cell receptor beta chains below was sequenced from the same sample in a study of cytomegalovirus exposure and HLA in healthy donors. A multiplex PCR was run with 60 Vbeta primers and 13 Jbeta primers. Assay: immunoSEQ multiplex PCR; the TCRdb copy retains only in-frame clones and omits some. The repertoire consists of roughly 120,000 clones, with around 74% occurring once and the leading ten covering 4% to 4.5%. Sample: PBMCs. The origin of the receptors is a woman aged 45 to 65 in good health and CMV-seropositive.

The table lists this clone with a few counts. This chain connects TRBV5-1 to TRBJ2-5; D is uncertain. The CDR3 is 15 amino acids. Germline CDR1 and CDR2: SGHRS and YFSETQ. Trimming pared 4 bases from V and 2 bases from J, leaving 15 bases between. Here the CDR3 reads CASSPLLAVQETQYF. As DNA, the CDR3 is TGCGCCAGCAGCCCGCTGCTCGCGGTTCAAGAGACCCAGTACTTC.

J is TRBJ2-7 and V is TRBV11-2, with 8 nucleotides matching TRBD2. CDR1 is SGHAT, CDR2 FQNNGV, per germline. The CDR3 totals 15 residues. Trimming at V came to 6 bases and at J to 3 bases, leaving 10 bases not matched to a gene. The CDR3 protein is CASRFKRGLSYEQYF. The CDR3 region has the DNA TGTGCCAGCAGGTTTAAGCGGGGGCTGAGCTACGAGCAGTACTTC.

This clone showed up just a few times. This chain uses TRBV19 with TRBJ1-6; the D is unclear. The V end was cut by 3 bases, the J end by 6 bases, with 3 bases between. The CDR3 runs to 12 residues. Germline CDR1 reads LNHDA; CDR2 reads SQIVND (reference sequence). CDR3 residues: CASSIGNSPLHF. For the CDR3, the DNA is TGTGCCAGTAGTATCGGTAATTCACCCCTCCACTTT.

This clone was seen a few times. At one end the junction does not follow the germline gene, possibly because of a read error. This chain links TRBV6-1 with TRBJ1-4; D possibly corresponds to TRBD1 (6 bases). This CDR3 contains 12 residues. Germline CDR1 and CDR2: MNHNS and SASEGT. The CDR3 region is CASSEALLGHNF. The CDR3 bases are TGTGCCAGCAGTGAAGCGCTTCTGGGACATAACTTC.

The rearrangement links TRBV2 to TRBJ1-6; 7 bases are a match to TRBD1. Trimming at V came to 7 bases and at J to 4 bases, leaving 16 bases not matched to a gene. CDR1 is SNHLY and CDR2 is FYNNEI in the germline V gene. The CDR3 sequence is 18 residues long. The CDR3 here is CASMWWIPGQKYNSPLHF. CDR3 bases: TGTGCCAGCATGTGGTGGATCCCGGGACAGAAGTATAATTCACCCCTCCACTTT.

The V and J genes are TRBV9 and TRBJ2-5; 8 bases align to TRBD2. Germline CDR1 and CDR2: SGDLS and YYNGEE. The CDR3 sequence is 15 residues long. With 3 bases clipped from V and 1 base from J, the junction kept 5 bases outside the gene matches. The CDR3 DNA is TGTGCCAGCAGCGGCGAGGCGGGGGGCCAAGAGACCCAGTACTTC. Its protein product is CASSGEAGGQETQYF.

This rearrangement joins TRBV6-1 to TRBJ2-7; tentatively, D is TRBD1 (6 bases). The germline V gene encodes CDR1 MNHNS and CDR2 SASEGT. This CDR3 is built from 14 residues. The V gene lost 2 bases and the J gene lost 6 bases, with 14 bases spanning the gap. CDR3 coding DNA: TGTGCCAGCAGTGAAAAGTCAGGGGCTGTCGAGCAGTACTTC. It codes for CASSEKSGAVEQYF.

The gene calls are TRBV11-1 and TRBJ1-6, with D hard to call. V lost 5 bases and J 7 bases, leaving 9 bases between the germline ends. Germline V gene lookup returns CDR1 SGHAT and CDR2 FQDESV (reference sequence). The CDR3 contains 13 residues. Written as DNA, the CDR3 is TGTGCCAGCAGCCTTAGAATGAATTCACCCCTCCACTTT. Its translation is CASSLRMNSPLHF.

At least ten counts were recorded for this clone. This chain joins TRBV7-6 and TRBJ1-1, with D hard to call. Germline-derived CDR1 and CDR2 are SGHVS and FNYEAQ. There are 13 residues in the CDR3. Trimming stripped 5 bases from V and 6 bases from J, with 13 bases between. CDR3 in amino acids: CASSHSKDPEAFF. CDR3 DNA sequence: TGTGCCAGCAGCCATAGCAAAGACCCTGAAGCTTTCTTT.

V gene TRBV11-2 combines with J gene TRBJ2-7; TRBD2 matches 9 bases. V gave up 8 bases and J gave up 0 bases; unmatched junction bases: 2. The germline V gene encodes CDR1 SGHAT and CDR2 FQNNGV. The CDR3 extends over 13 amino acids. CDR3 in amino acids: CASAGGPSYEQYF. The CDR3 coding sequence is TGTGCCAGCGCGGGGGGGCCCTCCTACGAGCAGTACTTC.

This chain connects TRBV6-5 to TRBJ1-1; D not resolved. Germline V gene data show CDR1 as MNHEY and CDR2 as SVGAGI. V lost 6 bases, J lost 1 base, and 15 bases lay in between. CDR3 length equals 15 residues. The CDR3 nucleotides read TGTGCCAGCAGCACACAACGGGGAGCGAACACTGAAGCTTTCTTT. Its protein product is CASSTQRGANTEAFF.

The J gene is TRBJ2-1, the V gene TRBV7-9; 10 positions agree with TRBD2. The ends lost 7 bases at V and 6 bases at J; junction bases unmatched: 9. The length of the CDR3 is 15 residues. The germline V gene has CDR1 SEHNR and CDR2 FQNEAQ (reference sequence). CDR3 protein: CASIQRGGSFNEQFF. DNA for the CDR3: TGTGCCAGCATCCAGCGGGGGGGAAGTTTCAATGAGCAGTTCTTC.

The V and J genes are TRBV2 and TRBJ2-7, with D unresolved. The CDR3 sequence is 11 residues long. V lost 2 bases and J 13 bases, leaving 12 bases between the germline ends. Germline loops: CDR1 SNHLY, CDR2 FYNNEI. The CDR3 DNA is TGTGCCAGCAGTGAACAGAAGATGTGTTACTTC. Its protein is CASSEQKMCYF.

This clone has a handful of counts. The rearrangement joins TRBV7-9 to TRBJ1-3; tentatively, D is TRBD1 (5 bases). The germline CDR1 and CDR2 sequences are SEHNR and FQNEAQ (reference sequence). The CDR3 totals 15 residues. V was shortened by 5 bases and J by 0 bases, with 11 bases between the two germline ends. The CDR3 sequence is CASSPLRVSGNTIYF. CDR3 bases: TGTGCCAGCAGCCCCCTCAGGGTCTCTGGAAACACCATATATTTT.